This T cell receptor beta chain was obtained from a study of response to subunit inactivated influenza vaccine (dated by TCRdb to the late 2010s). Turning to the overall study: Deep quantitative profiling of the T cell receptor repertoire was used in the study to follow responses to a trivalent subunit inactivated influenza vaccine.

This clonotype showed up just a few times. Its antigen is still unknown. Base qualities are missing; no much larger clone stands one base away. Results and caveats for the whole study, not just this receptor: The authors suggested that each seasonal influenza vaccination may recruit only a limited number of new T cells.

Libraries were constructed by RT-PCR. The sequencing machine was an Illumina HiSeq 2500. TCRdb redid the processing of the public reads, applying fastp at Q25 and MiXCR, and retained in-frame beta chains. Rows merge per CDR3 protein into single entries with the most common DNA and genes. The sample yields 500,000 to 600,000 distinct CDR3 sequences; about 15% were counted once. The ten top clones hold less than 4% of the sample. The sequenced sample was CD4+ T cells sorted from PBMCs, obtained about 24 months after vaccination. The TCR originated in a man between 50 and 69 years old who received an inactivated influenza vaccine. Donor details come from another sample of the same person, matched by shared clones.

The CDR3 in this case is CASTMTGSGQPQHF. The DNA sequence follows: TGTGCCAGCACCATGACAGGGTCGGGTCAGCCCCAGCATTTT. The sequence links TRBV12-3 or TRBV12-4 to TRBJ1-5, with 7 bases matching TRBD1. V and J are trimmed by 7 bases and 6 bases, and the gene matches miss 9 bases of the junction. The CDR3 contains 14 residues, cysteine and phenylalanine counted. The sequence is cut down to CDR3 DNA, 42 bases in frame from base 1.